This T cell receptor (beta chain) stems from a study of blood T cell repertoires in COVID-19. Across the study: COVID-19 samples collected from the United States, Italy and Spain covered acute and convalescent phases. PBMCs, B-cell-depleted T cells, or T cells were the source of the cDNA or gDNA that made up the material.

This clone was picked up one time. This specimen includes other DNA sequences encoding the same CDR3. Trimming cost V 0 bases and J 4 bases, with 10 bases left between them. CDR1 and CDR2 from the germline V gene are SGHTA and FQGNSA. The CDR3 has 14 amino acids. Method: immunoSEQ multiplex PCR; TCRdb's copy keeps in-frame clones and lacks some. The sample lists almost 50,000 clones; around 80% were seen once. The receptor was isolated from a man between 70 and 80 years old with acute or convalescent COVID-19. V is TRBV7-2 and J is TRBJ2-7, with D maybe TRBD2 (6 bases). Sample: peripheral blood. The CDR3 is CASSLAPGRYEQYF. The CDR3 DNA reads TGTGCCAGCAGCTTAGCTCCAGGGAGGTACGAGCAGTACTTC.